This TCR beta chain was captured by sequencing in a study of blood T cell repertoires in COVID-19. As handled by the study authors: Reference gene primer amplification in the assay estimated nucleated cell counts. Sequencing used immunoSEQ multiplex PCR; TCRdb keeps in-frame clones, though not all of them. V, J and clone size were drawn from that table, and D and trimming were deduced from the DNA. The data hold about 300,000 clones, with roughly 88% observed a single time. The source of this sequence is a woman between 50 and 59 years old with acute or convalescent COVID-19. Sequencing was done on a sample of peripheral blood.

The CDR3 DNA sequence: TGTGCCAGCAGCGTAGGGCCGCACCAAAACTCTGGAAACACCATATATTTT. Encoded protein: CASSVGPHQNSGNTIYF. The chain carries TRBV9 and TRBJ1-3, with D hard to call. The CDR3 extends over 17 amino acids. The germline gives CDR1 SGDLS, CDR2 YYNGEE. V lost 0 bases to trimming and J lost 0 bases, with 13 bases between them.